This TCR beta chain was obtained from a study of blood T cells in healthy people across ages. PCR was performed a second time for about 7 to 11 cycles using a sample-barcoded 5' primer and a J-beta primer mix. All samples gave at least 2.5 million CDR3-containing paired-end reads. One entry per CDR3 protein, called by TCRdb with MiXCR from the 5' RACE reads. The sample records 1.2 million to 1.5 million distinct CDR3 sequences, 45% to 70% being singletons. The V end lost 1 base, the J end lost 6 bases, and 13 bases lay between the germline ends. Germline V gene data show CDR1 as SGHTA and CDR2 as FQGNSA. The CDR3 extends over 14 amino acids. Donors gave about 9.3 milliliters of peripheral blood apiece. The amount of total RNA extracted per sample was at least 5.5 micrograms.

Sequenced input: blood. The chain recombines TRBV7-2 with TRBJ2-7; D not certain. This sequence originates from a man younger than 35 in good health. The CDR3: CASSLGLGGAEQYF. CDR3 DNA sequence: TGTGCCAGCAGCTTAGGACTGGGCGGAGCCGAGCAGTACTTC. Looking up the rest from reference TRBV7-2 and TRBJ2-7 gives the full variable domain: GAGVSQSPSNKVTEKGKDVELRCDPISGHTALYWYRQSLGQGLEFLIYFQGNSAPDKSGLPSDRFSAERTGGSVSTLTIQRTQQEDSAVYLCASSLGLGGAEQYFGPGTRLTVT.